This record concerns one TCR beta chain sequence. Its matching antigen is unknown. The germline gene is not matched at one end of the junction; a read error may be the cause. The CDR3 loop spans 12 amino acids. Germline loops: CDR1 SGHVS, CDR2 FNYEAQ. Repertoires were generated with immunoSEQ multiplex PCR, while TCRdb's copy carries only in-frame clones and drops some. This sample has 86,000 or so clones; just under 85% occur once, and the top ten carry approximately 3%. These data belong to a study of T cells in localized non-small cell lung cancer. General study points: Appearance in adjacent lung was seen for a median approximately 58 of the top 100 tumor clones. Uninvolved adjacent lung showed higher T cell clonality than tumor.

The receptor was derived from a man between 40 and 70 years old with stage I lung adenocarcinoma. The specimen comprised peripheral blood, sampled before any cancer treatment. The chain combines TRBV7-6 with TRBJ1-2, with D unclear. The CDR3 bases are TGTGCCAGCAGCCGTGGGAACTCTGGCTACACCTTC. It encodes CASSRGNSGYTF.